These T cell receptor beta chains were read from a single sample in a study of cytomegalovirus exposure and HLA in healthy donors. Libraries were prepared by immunoSEQ multiplex PCR; TCRdb keeps only in-frame clonotypes and omits some of them. The sample shows about 110,000 clones, approximately 15% of them seen only once. Sequencing input: PBMCs. The receptors come from a woman younger than 35 in good health and CMV-seronegative. Both conserved end residues are part of each CDR3. The order of the fields is V gene, J gene, D gene, clone size, CDR3 protein, CDR3 DNA. D genes are given only for firm matches. Size is stated for part of the rows, as once, few or many counts, or as a class when the clone is expanded.

V gene: TRBV7-2; J gene: TRBJ1-3; D gene: TRBD1; clone size: .; CDR3 protein: CASSLRQGAIWGNTIYF; CDR3 DNA: TGTGCCAGCAGCTTACGACAGGGGGCAATTTGGGGAAACACCATATATTTT
V gene: TRBV10-3; J gene: TRBJ2-1; D gene: TRBD2; clone size: few; CDR3 protein: CATHRAGGPNEQFF; CDR3 DNA: TGTGCCACCCACCGAGCGGGGGGGCCTAATGAGCAGTTCTTC
V gene: TRBV5-4; J gene: TRBJ2-1; D gene: TRBD1; clone size: once; CDR3 protein: CASSLSGTGGREQFF; CDR3 DNA: TGTGCCAGCAGCTTGTCCGGGACAGGGGGCCGGGAGCAGTTCTTC
V gene: TRBV6-5; J gene: TRBJ2-5; D gene: TRBD2; clone size: few; CDR3 protein: CASSYSSTSGETQYF; CDR3 DNA: TGTGCCAGCAGTTACTCGTCGACTAGCGGAGAGACCCAGTACTTC
V gene: TRBV19; J gene: TRBJ1-1; D gene: TRBD1; clone size: few; CDR3 protein: CASTPTDRGPTEAFF; CDR3 DNA: TGTGCCAGTACTCCGACGGACAGGGGGCCTACTGAAGCTTTCTTT
V gene: TRBV5-1; J gene: TRBJ2-2; D gene: TRBD2; clone size: .; CDR3 protein: CASSLALAGNTGELFF; CDR3 DNA: TGCGCCAGCAGCTTGGCGCTAGCGGGCAACACCGGGGAGCTGTTTTTT
V gene: TRBV19; J gene: TRBJ1-5; D gene: .; clone size: .; CDR3 protein: CASSFTGSGNQPQHF; CDR3 DNA: TGTGCCAGTAGTTTCACAGGGTCCGGCAATCAGCCCCAGCATTTT
V gene: TRBV4-1; J gene: TRBJ2-7; D gene: .; clone size: few; CDR3 protein: CASSQGLDWSYEQYF; CDR3 DNA: TGCGCCAGCAGCCAAGGACTAGATTGGTCCTACGAGCAGTACTTC
V gene: TRBV5-1; J gene: TRBJ1-6; D gene: TRBD1; clone size: .; CDR3 protein: CASSFTGTGSSPLHF; CDR3 DNA: TGCGCCAGCAGCTTTACCGGGACAGGGAGCTCACCCCTCCACTTT
V gene: TRBV7-8; J gene: TRBJ2-2; D gene: .; clone size: few; CDR3 protein: CASSSLGGTRTGELFF; CDR3 DNA: TGTGCCAGCAGCTCCCTTGGGGGGACGAGGACCGGGGAGCTGTTTTTT
V gene: TRBV2; J gene: TRBJ2-1; D gene: TRBD2; clone size: .; CDR3 protein: CASREQTSGSLYEQFF; CDR3 DNA: TGTGCCAGCCGTGAGCAAACTAGCGGGAGTCTCTATGAGCAGTTCTTC
V gene: TRBV4-3; J gene: TRBJ1-2; D gene: .; clone size: .; CDR3 protein: CASSQRIDGGIYGYTF; CDR3 DNA: TGCGCCAGCAGCCAGCGGATAGACGGGGGGATATATGGCTACACCTTC
V gene: TRBV13; J gene: TRBJ2-7; D gene: .; clone size: .; CDR3 protein: CASSLGTGGGQYF; CDR3 DNA: TGTGCCAGCAGCTTAGGAACAGGGGGGGGGCAGTACTTC
V gene: TRBV2; J gene: TRBJ2-6; D gene: .; clone size: .; CDR3 protein: CASRRGFSGANVLTF; CDR3 DNA: TGTGCCAGTCGCCGCGGCTTCTCTGGGGCCAACGTCCTGACTTTC
V gene: TRBV27; J gene: TRBJ2-3; D gene: .; clone size: .; CDR3 protein: CASSFLGTGTDTQYF; CDR3 DNA: TGTGCCAGCAGTTTTTTGGGGACTGGCACCGATACGCAGTATTTT
V gene: TRBV5-6; J gene: TRBJ1-4; D gene: TRBD1; clone size: few; CDR3 protein: CASSLGTGGAGEKLFF; CDR3 DNA: TGTGCCAGCAGCCTTGGGACAGGGGGCGCGGGTGAAAAACTGTTTTTT
V gene: TRBV6-6; J gene: TRBJ1-5; D gene: TRBD1; clone size: few; CDR3 protein: CASSRDRSQPQHF; CDR3 DNA: TGTGCCAGCAGTCGGGACAGGTCGCAGCCCCAGCATTTT
V gene: TRBV9; J gene: TRBJ2-2; D gene: .; clone size: .; CDR3 protein: CASSLTTLTSGELFF; CDR3 DNA: TGTGCCAGCAGCTTGACAACCCTAACCTCGGGGGAGCTGTTTTTT
V gene: TRBV28; J gene: TRBJ2-5; D gene: TRBD1; clone size: .; CDR3 protein: CASSFGTEETQYF; CDR3 DNA: TGTGCCAGCAGTTTTGGGACAGAGGAGACCCAGTACTTC
V gene: TRBV9; J gene: TRBJ2-2; D gene: .; clone size: .; CDR3 protein: CASSHASTSVGELFF; CDR3 DNA: TGTGCCAGCTCCCACGCCTCCACTAGTGTCGGGGAGCTGTTTTTT
V gene: TRBV27; J gene: TRBJ1-3; D gene: .; clone size: .; CDR3 protein: CASSLSRRAGNTIYF; CDR3 DNA: TGTGCCAGCAGTTTATCCCGCAGGGCTGGAAACACCATATATTTT
V gene: TRBV5-1; J gene: TRBJ2-3; D gene: TRBD2; clone size: .; CDR3 protein: CASSSTSGRMMSTDTQYF; CDR3 DNA: TGCGCCAGCAGCTCGACTAGCGGGAGAATGATGAGCACAGATACGCAGTATTTT
V gene: TRBV29-1; J gene: TRBJ1-1; D gene: .; clone size: .; CDR3 protein: CSLQTERQAFF; CDR3 DNA: TGCAGCCTCCAGACCGAGCGCCAAGCTTTCTTT
V gene: TRBV27; J gene: TRBJ2-1; D gene: .; clone size: few; CDR3 protein: CASSSTEFNEQFF; CDR3 DNA: TGTGCCAGCAGTTCCACAGAGTTCAATGAGCAGTTCTTC
V gene: TRBV9; J gene: TRBJ2-3; D gene: .; clone size: few; CDR3 protein: CASSVVGRRADTQYF; CDR3 DNA: TGTGCCAGCAGCGTAGTCGGGAGAAGGGCAGATACGCAGTATTTT
V gene: TRBV28; J gene: TRBJ2-7; D gene: .; clone size: .; CDR3 protein: CASSLFGREDYEQYF; CDR3 DNA: TGTGCCAGCAGTTTATTCGGCAGGGAAGACTACGAGCAGTACTTC
V gene: TRBV9; J gene: TRBJ1-1; D gene: .; clone size: .; CDR3 protein: CASSVNGKNTEAFF; CDR3 DNA: TGTGCCAGCAGCGTGAACGGGAAGAACACTGAAGCTTTCTTT
V gene: TRBV11-2; J gene: TRBJ1-3; D gene: .; clone size: .; CDR3 protein: CASSFASGNTIYF; CDR3 DNA: TGTGCCAGCAGCTTCGCCAGTGGAAACACCATATATTTT
V gene: TRBV27; J gene: TRBJ2-3; D gene: TRBD2; clone size: .; CDR3 protein: CASSLWREADTQYF; CDR3 DNA: TGTGCCAGCAGTTTGTGGCGGGAGGCAGATACGCAGTATTTT
V gene: TRBV27; J gene: TRBJ2-7; D gene: .; clone size: medium-sized; CDR3 protein: CASSKPGYEQYF; CDR3 DNA: TGTGCCAGCAGTAAACCCGGCTACGAGCAGTACTTC
V gene: TRBV30; J gene: TRBJ1-1; D gene: TRBD1; clone size: few; CDR3 protein: CAWIRQGTKAFF; CDR3 DNA: TGTGCCTGGATCCGACAGGGTACGAAAGCTTTCTTT
V gene: TRBV9; J gene: TRBJ2-7; D gene: TRBD2; clone size: .; CDR3 protein: CASSVSSGGRSYEQYF; CDR3 DNA: TGTGCCAGCAGCGTAAGTAGCGGGGGGCGCTCCTACGAGCAGTACTTC
V gene: TRBV29-1; J gene: TRBJ2-1; D gene: .; clone size: .; CDR3 protein: CSVEGGVYNEQFF; CDR3 DNA: TGCAGCGTTGAGGGCGGGGTCTACAATGAGCAGTTCTTC
V gene: TRBV2; J gene: TRBJ2-4; D gene: .; clone size: few; CDR3 protein: CASRQGLWSNIQYF; CDR3 DNA: TGTGCCAGCAGGCAGGGATTGTGGTCGAACATTCAGTACTTC
V gene: TRBV4-2; J gene: TRBJ1-5; D gene: .; clone size: few; CDR3 protein: CASSRGAAGQPQHF; CDR3 DNA: TGTGCCAGCAGCCGAGGGGCGGCGGGGCAGCCCCAGCATTTT
V gene: TRBV5-4; J gene: TRBJ1-2; D gene: .; clone size: .; CDR3 protein: CASSLNLPNYGYTF; CDR3 DNA: TGTGCCAGCAGCTTGAATCTACCAAACTATGGCTACACCTTC
V gene: TRBV6-1; J gene: TRBJ1-2; D gene: .; clone size: .; CDR3 protein: CASSEPSRSHGYTF; CDR3 DNA: TGTGCCAGCAGTGAACCGAGCAGGTCCCATGGCTACACCTTC
V gene: TRBV4-1; J gene: TRBJ2-1; D gene: .; clone size: few; CDR3 protein: CASSRLGGANEQFF; CDR3 DNA: TGCGCCAGCAGCCGATTAGGGGGGGCCAATGAGCAGTTCTTC
V gene: TRBV19; J gene: TRBJ2-2; D gene: TRBD1; clone size: few; CDR3 protein: CASSARGQGVAGELFF; CDR3 DNA: TGTGCCAGTAGTGCTCGAGGACAGGGGGTTGCCGGGGAGCTGTTTTTT
V gene: TRBV7-6; J gene: TRBJ1-2; D gene: TRBD1; clone size: .; CDR3 protein: CASSAYRGLGYTF; CDR3 DNA: TGTGCCAGCAGCGCTTACAGGGGGCTCGGCTACACCTTC
V gene: TRBV27; J gene: TRBJ2-1; D gene: TRBD2; clone size: .; CDR3 protein: CASSLPGTRTNEQFF; CDR3 DNA: TGTGCCAGCAGTCTGCCCGGGACTAGAACCAATGAGCAGTTCTTC
V gene: TRBV30; J gene: TRBJ2-7; D gene: .; clone size: few; CDR3 protein: CAWKLGEVSIEQYF; CDR3 DNA: TGTGCCTGGAAGCTAGGCGAGGTGTCTATTGAGCAGTACTTC
V gene: TRBV7-6; J gene: TRBJ2-2; D gene: .; clone size: .; CDR3 protein: CASSLVLGELFF; CDR3 DNA: TGTGCCAGCAGCTTAGTTCTGGGGGAGCTGTTTTTT
V gene: TRBV4-1; J gene: TRBJ1-6; D gene: .; clone size: few; CDR3 protein: CASSQEGIQGRSPLHF; CDR3 DNA: TGCGCCAGCAGCCAAGAAGGTATACAGGGTCGGTCACCCCTCCACTTT
V gene: TRBV6-5; J gene: TRBJ2-7; D gene: .; clone size: .; CDR3 protein: CASSYGRDSYEQYF; CDR3 DNA: TGTGCCAGCAGTTACGGCAGGGACTCCTACGAGCAGTACTTC
V gene: TRBV5-1; J gene: TRBJ2-5; D gene: .; clone size: .; CDR3 protein: CASSPLGRHQETQYF; CDR3 DNA: TGCGCCAGCAGCCCCCTAGGAAGGCACCAAGAGACCCAGTACTTC
V gene: TRBV6-5; J gene: TRBJ2-2; D gene: .; clone size: .; CDR3 protein: CASTLRGTGELFF; CDR3 DNA: TGTGCCAGCACTCTGCGGGGCACCGGGGAGCTGTTTTTT
V gene: TRBV5-4; J gene: TRBJ2-5; D gene: .; clone size: few; CDR3 protein: CASTSPGDKTQYF; CDR3 DNA: TGTGCCAGCACCTCCCCGGGGGATAAGACCCAGTACTTC
V gene: TRBV7-8; J gene: TRBJ1-5; D gene: .; clone size: .; CDR3 protein: CASSLGQGSNQPQHF; CDR3 DNA: TGTGCCAGCAGCTTAGGCCAGGGGAGCAATCAGCCCCAGCATTTT
V gene: TRBV28; J gene: TRBJ2-7; D gene: .; clone size: few; CDR3 protein: CASSLWQDYSYEQYF; CDR3 DNA: TGTGCCAGCAGTTTATGGCAGGACTACTCCTACGAGCAGTACTTC
V gene: TRBV15; J gene: TRBJ1-2; D gene: .; clone size: .; CDR3 protein: CATSRDQLGASGYTF; CDR3 DNA: TGTGCCACCAGCAGAGATCAACTGGGGGCGTCCGGCTACACCTTC
V gene: TRBV28; J gene: TRBJ1-4; D gene: .; clone size: few; CDR3 protein: CASSFQITNEKLFF; CDR3 DNA: TGTGCCAGCAGTTTTCAGATCACTAATGAAAAACTGTTTTTT
V gene: TRBV30; J gene: TRBJ2-6; D gene: .; clone size: few; CDR3 protein: CALSRMRGANVLTF; CDR3 DNA: TGTGCCTTATCCCGAATGAGAGGGGCCAACGTCCTGACTTTC
V gene: TRBV28; J gene: TRBJ1-5; D gene: .; clone size: few; CDR3 protein: CASIGGEWVNQPQHF; CDR3 DNA: TGTGCCAGCATCGGTGGGGAGTGGGTCAATCAGCCCCAGCATTTT
V gene: TRBV30; J gene: TRBJ2-7; D gene: .; clone size: few; CDR3 protein: CAWSTSYEQYF; CDR3 DNA: TGTGCCTGGAGTACTAGCTACGAGCAGTACTTC
V gene: TRBV18; J gene: TRBJ1-1; D gene: .; clone size: .; CDR3 protein: CASSRSGNLDGPEAFF; CDR3 DNA: TGTGCCAGCTCACGAAGCGGGAATCTCGACGGCCCTGAAGCTTTCTTT
V gene: TRBV2; J gene: TRBJ2-3; D gene: .; clone size: few; CDR3 protein: CASSDPPGTQYF; CDR3 DNA: TGTGCCAGCAGTGACCCTCCGGGTACGCAGTATTTT
V gene: TRBV27; J gene: TRBJ2-1; D gene: .; clone size: .; CDR3 protein: CASSPQRLGEQFF; CDR3 DNA: TGTGCCAGCAGTCCCCAACGACTGGGTGAGCAGTTCTTC
V gene: TRBV27; J gene: TRBJ2-7; D gene: TRBD1; clone size: .; CDR3 protein: CASSPGTGGYEQYF; CDR3 DNA: TGTGCCAGCAGTCCCGGGACAGGGGGCTACGAGCAGTACTTC
V gene: TRBV27; J gene: TRBJ2-7; D gene: TRBD2; clone size: .; CDR3 protein: CASSPTNLAGATYEQYF; CDR3 DNA: TGTGCCAGCAGTCCAACAAACCTAGCGGGGGCTACCTACGAGCAGTACTTC